This entry features one T cell receptor (beta chain) sequence. These data originate in a study of T-cell reconstitution after alpha-beta-depleted transplantation in children. As it was prepared, the TCRbeta library received unique molecular identifiers. A single record per CDR3 protein comes from TCRdb applying MiXCR to the PCR reads. The data contain about 900,000 distinct CDR3 sequences, about 29% of them seen just once; the ten biggest clones take up about 28%. Trimming took 4 bases from V and 3 from J, leaving 19 bases between them. This CDR3 has 17 amino acids. Germline loops: CDR1 LGHNA, CDR2 YNFKEQ.

The source material was PBMCs, mostly from graft donor cells, sampled 360 days after TCRalphabeta/CD19-depleted stem cell transplant. This sequence joins TRBV4-2 and TRBJ2-4; D might be TRBD1 (6 bases). This sequence originates from a boy younger than two who had a stem cell transplant for SCID, so the T cells may come from the graft donor. CDR3: CASSPGAGQPDKNIQYF. In nucleotides, the CDR3 is TGTGCCAGCAGCCCAGGGGCCGGTCAGCCCGACAAAAACATTCAGTACTTC.